The rows below give T cell receptor beta chains drawn from one sample of a study of blood T cell repertoires in COVID-19. TCRdb's copy holds only in-frame clones and misses some; the assay was immunoSEQ multiplex PCR. This sample has 150,000 to 250,000 clones, with approximately 82% found just once. Source material: peripheral blood. The receptors originated from a human donor with acute or convalescent COVID-19. The donor label of this sample is uncertain. The CDR3 runs from the conserved cysteine through the conserved F or W. D genes are given only for firm matches. Only part of the rows carry a size: once, few, many, or a class if the clone is expanded.

V,J,size,D,CDR3,DNA
TRBV12-5,TRBJ2-2,few,-,CASGSQYSGELFF,TGTGCTAGTGGTTCACAGTATTCAGGGGAGCTGTTTTTT
TRBV7-9,TRBJ1-5,-,TRBD1,CASSRTGLDQPQHF,TGTGCCAGCAGTAGGACAGGGCTGGATCAGCCCCAGCATTTT
TRBV3-1/TRBV3-2,TRBJ1-4,-,TRBD1,CASSPGTGLNEKLFF,TGTGCCAGCAGCCCTGGGACAGGGCTTAATGAAAAACTGTTTTTT
TRBV7-3,TRBJ2-2,-,TRBD2,CASSPTSVNTGELFF,TGTGCCAGCAGCCCAACTAGCGTGAACACCGGGGAGCTGTTTTTT
TRBV5-6,TRBJ1-3,-,TRBD1,CASSEDRRGGNTIYF,TGTGCCAGCAGCGAGGACAGGAGGGGAGGAAACACCATATATTTT
TRBV2,TRBJ2-7,-,-,CARARDNPHEQYF,TGTGCCAGGGCCCGGGACAATCCCCACGAGCAGTACTTC
TRBV20-1,TRBJ1-5,-,TRBD1,CSASSRGQGPQPQHF,TGCAGTGCTAGTAGTAGAGGACAGGGCCCCCAGCCCCAGCATTTT
TRBV11-2,TRBJ1-3,-,-,CASSLFASSGNTIYF,TGTGCCAGCAGCTTATTTGCGAGTTCGGGAAACACCATATATTTT
TRBV5-4,TRBJ1-4,-,-,CASSFPGVEKLFF,TGTGCCAGCAGCTTTCCGGGGGTTGAAAAACTGTTTTTT
TRBV5-1,TRBJ2-3,-,TRBD2,CASSTTGTSGRTDTQYF,TGCGCCAGCAGCACAACCGGGACTAGCGGTCGCACAGATACGCAGTATTTT
TRBV5-8,TRBJ1-4,-,-,CASSLGQTYEKLFF,TGTGCCAGCAGCTTGGGACAAACGTATGAAAAACTGTTTTTT
TRBV29-1,TRBJ1-4,-,-,CSVLRTTNEKLFF,TGCAGCGTTCTCAGGACAACTAATGAAAAACTGTTTTTT
TRBV11-2,TRBJ2-7,-,TRBD2,CASSSPGLAGGTYEQYF,TGTGCCAGCAGCTCACCTGGACTAGCGGGAGGTACCTACGAGCAGTACTTC
TRBV5-1,TRBJ1-2,-,TRBD1,CASSPDGQARYGYTF,TGCGCCAGCAGCCCAGACGGACAGGCCCGCTATGGCTACACCTTC
TRBV30,TRBJ1-3,-,-,CAWSAGGGNTIYF,TGTGCCTGGAGTGCGGGGGGTGGAAACACCATATATTTT
TRBV6-5,TRBJ1-6,once,TRBD1,CASSPPPGQGFPLHF,TGTGCCAGCAGTCCCCCTCCGGGACAGGGGTTCCCCCTCCACTTT
TRBV3-1/TRBV3-2,TRBJ2-3,-,TRBD1,CASSQGGQGGTDTQYF,TGTGCCAGCAGCCAAGGAGGACAGGGTGGCACAGATACGCAGTATTTT
TRBV19,TRBJ1-2,few,TRBD1,CASSLQDRRNYGYTF,TGTGCCAGTAGTCTACAGGACAGGCGGAACTATGGCTACACCTTC
TRBV13,TRBJ2-1,-,TRBD2,CASSLGGLAAESYNEQFF,TGTGCCAGCAGCTTAGGGGGACTAGCGGCAGAATCCTACAATGAGCAGTTCTTC
TRBV9,TRBJ2-2,-,-,CASSVVGSTGELFF,TGTGCCAGCAGCGTAGTAGGGAGCACCGGGGAGCTGTTTTTT
TRBV6-5,TRBJ1-1,-,TRBD1,CASSYSGTAEAFF,TGTGCCAGCAGTTACTCTGGGACAGCTGAAGCTTTCTTT
TRBV3-1/TRBV3-2,TRBJ1-4,-,TRBD1,CASSQDGGTGGLFF,TGTGCCAGCAGCCAAGACGGAGGGACAGGGGGACTGTTTTTT
TRBV7-2,TRBJ2-2,-,TRBD1,CASSSRQGATGTGELFF,TGTGCCAGCAGCTCTAGACAGGGGGCAACGGGCACCGGGGAGCTGTTTTTT
TRBV6-2/TRBV6-3,TRBJ2-1,-,TRBD2,CASSYPPAGEPEQFF,TGTGCCAGCAGTTACCCCCCCGCGGGAGAACCTGAGCAGTTCTTC
TRBV3-1/TRBV3-2,TRBJ1-6,-,TRBD1,CASSQWAGGYNSPLHF,TGTGCCAGCAGCCAATGGGCAGGGGGGTATAATTCACCCCTCCACTTT
TRBV7-2,TRBJ1-1,-,-,CASSSTRDTEAFF,TGTGCCAGCAGTTCTACCCGGGACACTGAAGCTTTCTTT